Listed below are T cell receptor beta chains from one sample, sequenced in a study of T cells in tuberculosis. The assay was immunoSEQ multiplex PCR, and TCRdb's table has in-frame clones only and misses some. The data show about 58,000 clones, approximately 91% seen once. What was sequenced was CD1b-GMM tetramer-negative cells sorted from PBMCs. Receptors originate from an adult woman with latent tuberculosis. Both conserved end residues are part of each CDR3. D genes are given only for firm matches. Size tells how often a clone was seen (once, few, many) or the class of an expanded clone, and some rows leave it out.

NA	TRBV27	TRBJ1-4	TRBD1	CASSRDRASEKLFF	TGTGCCAGCAGCCGGGACAGGGCAAGTGAAAAACTGTTTTTT
once	TRBV5-1	TRBJ1-6	TRBD1	CASSLTGSNSPLHF	TGCGCCAGCAGCCTGACAGGGTCCAATTCACCCCTCCACTTT
NA	TRBV13	TRBJ2-3	NA	CASSSAPEGADTQYF	TGTGCCAGCAGCTCGGCGCCAGAGGGGGCAGATACGCAGTATTTT
NA	TRBV2	TRBJ2-2	NA	CASSHLKTDTGELFF	TGTGCCAGCAGTCACCTAAAGACTGACACCGGGGAGCTGTTTTTT
NA	TRBV2	TRBJ2-1	TRBD1	CATRQGPRDEQFF	TGTGCCACCAGACAGGGTCCGAGGGATGAGCAGTTCTTC
NA	TRBV19	TRBJ1-5	NA	CASKEALRLGVGPQHF	TGTGCCAGTAAAGAAGCACTCAGGTTGGGAGTGGGGCCCCAGCATTTT
NA	TRBV14	TRBJ2-1	TRBD2	CASSQRYALAGSAYNEQFF	TGTGCCAGCAGCCAAAGGTACGCTCTAGCGGGGTCAGCGTACAATGAGCAGTTCTTC
NA	TRBV30	TRBJ2-5	NA	CAWSGRGVGQETQYF	TGTGCCTGGAGTGGGCGGGGCGTAGGACAAGAGACCCAGTACTTC
NA	TRBV6-5	TRBJ2-7	NA	CASSTGSATVEQYF	TGTGCCAGCAGTACAGGGTCAGCAACGGTCGAGCAGTACTTC
once	TRBV5-6	TRBJ1-1	NA	CASSLQGSFSEAFF	TGTGCCAGCAGCTTACAGGGAAGCTTCTCGGAAGCTTTCTTT
NA	TRBV19	TRBJ1-5	NA	CASSIIQGNQPQHF	TGTGCCAGTAGTATTATCCAGGGTAATCAGCCCCAGCATTTT
NA	TRBV7-8	TRBJ2-5	TRBD1	CASGRQGPETQYF	TGTGCCAGCGGCCGACAGGGTCCGGAGACCCAGTACTTC
NA	TRBV18	TRBJ1-2	NA	CASSPVEQDYGYTF	TGTGCCAGCTCACCTGTAGAACAGGACTATGGCTACACCTTC
NA	TRBV5-1	TRBJ2-3	TRBD2	CASSLALAGVPDTQYF	TGCGCCAGCAGCTTGGCGCTAGCGGGAGTCCCAGATACGCAGTATTTT
NA	TRBV7-2	TRBJ1-5	NA	CASSPAGVQPQHF	TGTGCCAGCAGCCCAGCGGGGGTTCAGCCCCAGCATTTT
NA	TRBV2	TRBJ1-2	NA	CASSEYQSNYGYTF	TGTGCCAGCAGTGAATATCAGTCTAACTATGGCTACACCTTC
NA	TRBV18	TRBJ2-3	TRBD2	CASSPGGRNTQYF	TGTGCCAGCTCACCAGGCGGGAGAAATACGCAGTATTTT
once	TRBV7-2	TRBJ1-2	NA	CASSLRTYGYTF	TGTGCCAGCAGCCTCAGAACCTATGGCTACACCTTC
NA	TRBV7-3	TRBJ2-1	NA	CASSFDTTSYNEQFF	TGTGCCAGCAGCTTCGATACAACAAGCTACAATGAGCAGTTCTTC
NA	TRBV5-1	TRBJ2-7	TRBD1	CASSFGDRVHEQYF	TGCGCCAGCAGCTTCGGGGACAGGGTTCACGAGCAGTACTTC
NA	TRBV7-9	TRBJ2-3	NA	CASSVRGGATDTQYF	TGTGCCAGCAGCGTACGTGGAGGAGCCACAGATACGCAGTATTTT
few	TRBV5-5	TRBJ1-2	NA	CASSLVARGGRGYTF	TGTGCCAGCAGCTTGGTTGCCAGGGGCGGTCGTGGCTACACCTTC
NA	TRBV10-3	TRBJ1-6	NA	CAISEKEGIGSPLHF	TGTGCCATCAGTGAGAAGGAGGGCATCGGATCACCCCTCCACTTT
NA	TRBV7-2	TRBJ2-7	TRBD2	CASSVGTSGSEQYF	TGTGCCAGCAGCGTCGGGACTAGCGGGAGCGAGCAGTACTTC
NA	TRBV4-3	TRBJ2-5	NA	CASSQDWGETQYF	TGCGCCAGCAGCCAAGATTGGGGCGAGACCCAGTACTTC
NA	TRBV2	TRBJ2-2	TRBD2	CARATSGRSSAGELFF	TGTGCCAGAGCGACTAGCGGGAGGTCAAGCGCCGGGGAGCTGTTTTTT
few	TRBV19	TRBJ1-3	NA	CASSDYQGLGNTIYF	TGTGCCAGTAGCGACTACCAGGGGTTGGGAAACACCATATATTTT
NA	TRBV19	TRBJ1-2	NA	CASSIRSVGLNYGYTF	TGTGCCAGTAGTATACGGTCAGTGGGCCTTAACTATGGCTACACCTTC
once	TRBV12-5	TRBJ2-5	NA	CASGSTNTQETQYF	TGTGCTAGTGGTTCCACGAACACCCAAGAGACCCAGTACTTC
NA	TRBV9	TRBJ2-7	NA	CASSVDGFSYEQYF	TGTGCCAGCAGCGTAGACGGTTTCTCCTACGAGCAGTACTTC
NA	TRBV6-1	TRBJ1-2	NA	CASSRTDSDGYTF	TGTGCCAGCAGTAGAACAGATTCCGATGGCTACACCTTC
once	TRBV2	TRBJ2-7	NA	CASSDPGGHSYEQYF	TGTGCCAGCAGTGACCCGGGGGGCCATTCCTACGAGCAGTACTTC
once	TRBV7-9	TRBJ1-2	NA	CASSPQGTENYGYTF	TGTGCCAGCAGTCCTCAGGGGACCGAAAACTATGGCTACACCTTC
NA	TRBV2	TRBJ2-1	NA	CASKGGGVNEQFF	TGTGCCAGCAAGGGGGGGGGAGTGAATGAGCAGTTCTTC
NA	TRBV15	TRBJ2-3	TRBD2	CATSAHSRLAQLDTQYF	TGTGCCACCAGCGCACACTCACGACTAGCGCAATTAGATACGCAGTATTTT
few	TRBV6-4	TRBJ2-3	TRBD2	CASSPSGGATDTQYF	TGTGCCAGCAGCCCTAGCGGGGGGGCGACAGATACGCAGTATTTT
NA	TRBV29-1	TRBJ1-2	NA	CSVDPDYGYTF	TGCAGCGTTGACCCAGACTATGGCTACACCTTC